This TCR beta chain was found in a study of blood T cell repertoires in COVID-19. Germline assignment: CDR1 SEHNR and CDR2 FQNEAQ (reference sequence). The CDR3 covers 13 residues. Those who participated ranged in age from roughly 18 to 89 years and resided in approximately 26 US areas. What the recovered Cohort 3 donors had was two negative PCRs, clearance, or symptom resolution. Sequencing was performed with immunoSEQ multiplex PCR; in TCRdb, only in-frame clones are kept and a portion is missing. Among approximately 310,000 clones, 80% to 90% were seen once, and the ten largest hold under 2.5%. The clonotype originates from a man aged 25 to 45 who had recovered from COVID-19. V gene TRBV7-9 combines with J gene TRBJ2-7, with a tentative D call TRBD2 (7 bases). The sample comprised PBMCs or T cells enriched from blood (not recorded which). In DNA form, the CDR3 reads TGTGCGGGGGGGGCTACCTGGTCCTACGAGCAGTACTTC. Its translation is CAGGATWSYEQYF.